The source of this T cell receptor (beta chain) is a study of post-analysis software for immune sequencing data. General study results and limits: Those samples that were prepared in the same batch co-clustered strongly by F measure. The study found TRBV5-6, TRBV5-1 and TRBV20-1 among about 5 TRBV segments more frequent in patients than controls.

This clonotype was observed once. Antigen: not known. Trimming cost V 0 bases and J 5 bases, with 14 bases left between them. The CDR3 extends over 15 amino acids. CDR1 is SGDLS, CDR2 YYNGEE, per germline. Libraries were made from TCR beta cDNA, and they carried unique molecular identifiers. MiXCR was run by TCRdb on the PCR reads, yielding one entry per CDR3 protein. The sample includes roughly 650,000 distinct CDR3 sequences, more than 50% of them seen just once. The source material was blood. The chain recombines TRBV9 with TRBJ2-5; a possible D gene is TRBD2 (6 bases). The receptor was isolated from a girl aged 2 to 10 with multiple sclerosis. The CDR3 sequence: CASSVEAGRSETQYF. The CDR3 DNA reads TGTGCCAGCAGCGTAGAGGCAGGGAGGTCGGAGACCCAGTACTTC.